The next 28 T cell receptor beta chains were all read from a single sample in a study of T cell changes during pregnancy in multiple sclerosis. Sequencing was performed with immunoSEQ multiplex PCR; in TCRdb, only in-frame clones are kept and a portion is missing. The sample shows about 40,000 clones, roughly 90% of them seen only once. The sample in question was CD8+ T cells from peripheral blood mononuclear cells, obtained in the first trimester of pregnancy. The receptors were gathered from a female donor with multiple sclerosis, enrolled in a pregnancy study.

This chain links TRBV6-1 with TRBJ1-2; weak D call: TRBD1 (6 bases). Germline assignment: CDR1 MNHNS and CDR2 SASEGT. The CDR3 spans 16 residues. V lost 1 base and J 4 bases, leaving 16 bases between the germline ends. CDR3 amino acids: CASSEGGSGDLYGYTF. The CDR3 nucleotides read TGTGCCAGCAGTGAAGGGGGGTCAGGGGACCTCTATGGCTACACCTTC.

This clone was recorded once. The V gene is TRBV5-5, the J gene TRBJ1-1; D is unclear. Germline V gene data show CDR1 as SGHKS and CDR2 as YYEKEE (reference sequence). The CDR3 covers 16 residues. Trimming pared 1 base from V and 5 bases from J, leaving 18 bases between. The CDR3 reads CASSLSGIREGTEAFF. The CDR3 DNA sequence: TGTGCCAGCAGCTTGTCTGGGATACGGGAGGGTACTGAAGCTTTCTTT.

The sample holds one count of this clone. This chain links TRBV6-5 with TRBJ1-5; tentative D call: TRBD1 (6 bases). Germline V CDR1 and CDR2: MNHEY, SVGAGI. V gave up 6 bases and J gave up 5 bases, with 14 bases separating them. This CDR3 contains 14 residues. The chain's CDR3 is CASSATGLYQPQHF. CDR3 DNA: TGTGCCAGCAGCGCTACAGGGCTCTATCAGCCCCAGCATTTT.

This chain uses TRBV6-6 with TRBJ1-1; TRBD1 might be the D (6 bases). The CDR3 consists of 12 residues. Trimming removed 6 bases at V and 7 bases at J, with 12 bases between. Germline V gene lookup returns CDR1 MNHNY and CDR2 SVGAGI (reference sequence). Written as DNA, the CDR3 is TGTGCCAGCAGCTGGACAGCGAATGAAGCTTTCTTT. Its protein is CASSWTANEAFF.

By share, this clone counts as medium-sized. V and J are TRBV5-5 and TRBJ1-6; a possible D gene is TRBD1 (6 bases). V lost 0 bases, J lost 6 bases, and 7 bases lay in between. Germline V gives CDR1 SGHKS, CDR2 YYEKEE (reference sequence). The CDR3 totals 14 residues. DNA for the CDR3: TGTGCCAGCAGCTTGGGACAGGTTAATTCACCCCTCCACTTT. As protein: CASSLGQVNSPLHF.

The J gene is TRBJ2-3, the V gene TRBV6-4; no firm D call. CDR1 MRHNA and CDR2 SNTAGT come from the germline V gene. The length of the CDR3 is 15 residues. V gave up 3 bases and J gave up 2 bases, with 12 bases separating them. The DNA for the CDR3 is TGTGCCAGCAGTGAAACAGAAAGTTTCACAGATACGCAGTATTTT. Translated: CASSETESFTDTQYF.

The CDR3 nucleotides read TGTGCCAGCAGCGAGGGGGGGGCTCACTCCTACGAGCAGTACTTC. Its protein product is CASSEGGAHSYEQYF. This rearrangement joins TRBV6-1 to TRBJ2-7; D perhaps matches TRBD2 (7 bases). Between the trimmed V and J ends, which lost 6 bases and 0 bases, there was a span of 15 bases. Germline V gene data show CDR1 as MNHNS and CDR2 as SASEGT. The CDR3 contains 15 residues.

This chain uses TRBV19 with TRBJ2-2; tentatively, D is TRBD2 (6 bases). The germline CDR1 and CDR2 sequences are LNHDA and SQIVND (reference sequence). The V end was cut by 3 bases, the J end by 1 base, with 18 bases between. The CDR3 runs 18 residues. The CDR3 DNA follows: TGTGCCAGTAGTATTGGTCGGGCGGGAAGGGTGAACACCGGGGAGCTGTTTTTT. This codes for CASSIGRAGRVNTGELFF. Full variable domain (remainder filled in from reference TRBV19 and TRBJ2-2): DGGITQSPKYLFRKEGQNVTLSCEQNLNHDAMYWYRQDPGQGLRLIYYSQIVNDFQKGDIAEGYSVSREKKESFPLTVTSAQKNPTAFYLCASSIGRAGRVNTGELFFGEGSRLTVL.

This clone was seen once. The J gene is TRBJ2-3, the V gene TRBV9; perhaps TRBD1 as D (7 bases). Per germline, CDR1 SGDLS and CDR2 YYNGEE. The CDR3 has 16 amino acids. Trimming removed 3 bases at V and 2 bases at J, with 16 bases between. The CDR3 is CASSGDDRDFTDTQYF. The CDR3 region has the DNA TGTGCCAGCAGCGGAGACGACAGGGACTTCACAGATACGCAGTATTTT.

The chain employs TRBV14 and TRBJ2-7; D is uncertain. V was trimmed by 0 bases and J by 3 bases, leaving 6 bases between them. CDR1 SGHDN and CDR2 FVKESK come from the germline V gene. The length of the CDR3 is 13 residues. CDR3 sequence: CASSQERGYEQYF. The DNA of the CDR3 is TGTGCCAGCAGCCAAGAGAGAGGCTACGAGCAGTACTTC.

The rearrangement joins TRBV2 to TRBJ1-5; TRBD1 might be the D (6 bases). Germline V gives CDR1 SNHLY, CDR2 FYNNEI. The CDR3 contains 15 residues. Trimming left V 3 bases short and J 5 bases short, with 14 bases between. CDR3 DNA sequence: TGTGCCAGCAGTGACGAAGCAGGGGAAGATCAGCCCCAGCATTTT. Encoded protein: CASSDEAGEDQPQHF.

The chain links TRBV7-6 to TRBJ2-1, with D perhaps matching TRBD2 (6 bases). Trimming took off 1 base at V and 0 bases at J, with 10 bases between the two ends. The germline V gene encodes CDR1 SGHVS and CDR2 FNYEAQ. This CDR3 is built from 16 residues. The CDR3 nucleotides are TGTGCCAGCAGCTTAGGACGGGGGAGCTCCTACAATGAGCAGTTCTTC. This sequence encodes CASSLGRGSSYNEQFF. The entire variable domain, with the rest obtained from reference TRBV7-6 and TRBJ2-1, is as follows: GAGVSQSPRYKVTKRGQDVALRCDPISGHVSLYWYRQALGQGPEFLTYFNYEAQQDKSGLPNDRFSAERPEGSISTLTIQRTEQRDSAMYRCASSLGRGSSYNEQFFGPGTRLTVL.

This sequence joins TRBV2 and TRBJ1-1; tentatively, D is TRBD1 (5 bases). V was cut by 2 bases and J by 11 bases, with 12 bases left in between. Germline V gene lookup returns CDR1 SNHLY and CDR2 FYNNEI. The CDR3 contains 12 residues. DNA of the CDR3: TGTGCCAGCAGTGAATTAGGATCAGGGGCTTTCTTT. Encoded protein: CASSELGSGAFF. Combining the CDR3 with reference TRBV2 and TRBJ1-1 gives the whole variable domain EPEVTQTPSHQVTQMGQEVILRCVPISNHLYFYWYRQILGQKVEFLVSFYNNEISEKSEIFDDQFSVERPDGSNFTLKIRSTKLEDSAMYFCASSELGSGAFFGQGTRLTVV.

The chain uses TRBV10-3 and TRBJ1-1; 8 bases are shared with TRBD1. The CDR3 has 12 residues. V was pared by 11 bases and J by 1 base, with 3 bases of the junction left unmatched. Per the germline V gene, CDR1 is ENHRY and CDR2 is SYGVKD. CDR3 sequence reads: CAAGQGNTEAFF. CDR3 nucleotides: TGTGCCGCCGGACAGGGGAACACTGAAGCTTTCTTT.

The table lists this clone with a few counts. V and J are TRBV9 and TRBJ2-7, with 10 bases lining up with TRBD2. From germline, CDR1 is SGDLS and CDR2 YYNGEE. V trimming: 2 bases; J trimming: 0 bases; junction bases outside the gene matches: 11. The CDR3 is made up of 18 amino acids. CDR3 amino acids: CASSVSGGPPGTSYEQYF. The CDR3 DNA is TGTGCCAGCAGCGTTAGCGGGGGGCCCCCCGGGACCTCCTACGAGCAGTACTTC.

The CDR3 region is CASSPQDIDDTGELFF. In DNA form, the CDR3 reads TGTGCCAGCAGCCCCCAGGACATTGATGACACCGGGGAGCTGTTTTTT. The chain combines TRBV9 with TRBJ2-2, with D perhaps matching TRBD1 (5 bases). The germline V and J ends were trimmed by 4 bases and 3 bases, with 16 bases remaining between them. Germline V CDR1 and CDR2: SGDLS, YYNGEE. This CDR3 is built from 16 residues.

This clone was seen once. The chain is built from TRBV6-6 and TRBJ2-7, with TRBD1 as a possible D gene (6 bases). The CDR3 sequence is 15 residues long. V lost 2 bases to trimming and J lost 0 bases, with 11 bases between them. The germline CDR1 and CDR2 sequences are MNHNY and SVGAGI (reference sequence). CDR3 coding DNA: TGTGCCAGCAGTTACAGTACAGGGAGCTCCTACGAGCAGTACTTC. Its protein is CASSYSTGSSYEQYF.

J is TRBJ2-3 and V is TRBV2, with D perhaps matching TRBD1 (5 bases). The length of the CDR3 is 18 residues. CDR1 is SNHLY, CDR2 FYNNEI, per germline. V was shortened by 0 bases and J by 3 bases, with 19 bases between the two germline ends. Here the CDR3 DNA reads TGTGCCAGCAGTGAAGCGCTTGTTGTGAGGTCAGGGACAGATACGCAGTATTTT. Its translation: CASSEALVVRSGTDTQYF.

The CDR3, as DNA: TGTGCCAGCTCACCGTCGGGACAGGTCACCTACGAGCAGTACTTC. Protein: CASSPSGQVTYEQYF. The rearrangement uses TRBV18 and TRBJ2-7; 8 nucleotides align to TRBD1. This CDR3 is built from 15 residues. The germline gives CDR1 KGHSH, CDR2 LQKENI. V lost 3 bases and J lost 2; bases outside the gene matches: 6. Together with reference TRBV18 and TRBJ2-7, the CDR3 gives the full variable domain: NAGVMQNPRHLVRRRGQEARLRCSPMKGHSHVYWYRQLPEEGLKFMVYLQKENIIDESGMPKERFSAEFPKEGPSILRIQQVVRGDSAAYFCASSPSGQVTYEQYFGPGTRLTVT.

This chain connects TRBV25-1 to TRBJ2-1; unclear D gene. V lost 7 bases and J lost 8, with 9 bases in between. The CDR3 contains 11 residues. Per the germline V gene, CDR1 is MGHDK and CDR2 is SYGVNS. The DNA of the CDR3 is TGTGCCAGCAACTGGAGAGATGAGCAGTTCTTC. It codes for CASNWRDEQFF.

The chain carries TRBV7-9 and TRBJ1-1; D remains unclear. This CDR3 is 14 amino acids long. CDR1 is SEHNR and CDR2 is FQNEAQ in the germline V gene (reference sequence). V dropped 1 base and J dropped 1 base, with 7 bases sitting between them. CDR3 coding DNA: TGTGCCAGCAGCTTAGTGTCCGGGAACACTGAAGCTTTCTTT. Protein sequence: CASSLVSGNTEAFF.

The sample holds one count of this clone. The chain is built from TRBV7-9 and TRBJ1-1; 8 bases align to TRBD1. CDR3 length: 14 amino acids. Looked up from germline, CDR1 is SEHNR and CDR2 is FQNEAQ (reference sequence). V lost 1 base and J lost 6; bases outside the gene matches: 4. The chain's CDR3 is CASSLGQGTAEAFF. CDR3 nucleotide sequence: TGTGCCAGCAGCTTAGGACAGGGGACCGCTGAAGCTTTCTTT.

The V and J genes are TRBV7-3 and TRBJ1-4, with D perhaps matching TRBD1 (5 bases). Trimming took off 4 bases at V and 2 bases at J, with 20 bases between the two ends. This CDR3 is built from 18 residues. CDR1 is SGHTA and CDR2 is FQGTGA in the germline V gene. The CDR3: CASSSGSNWRSTNEKLFF. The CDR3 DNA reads TGTGCCAGCAGCTCAGGGTCGAATTGGCGGTCTACTAATGAAAAACTGTTTTTT.

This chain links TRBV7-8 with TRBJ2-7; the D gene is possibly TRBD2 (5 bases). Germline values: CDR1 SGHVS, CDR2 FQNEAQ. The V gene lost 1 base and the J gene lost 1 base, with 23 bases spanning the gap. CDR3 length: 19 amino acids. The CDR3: CASSLDERLRFTSSYEQYF. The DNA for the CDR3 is TGTGCCAGCAGCTTAGACGAGAGACTAAGGTTTACCTCGTCCTACGAGCAGTACTTC.

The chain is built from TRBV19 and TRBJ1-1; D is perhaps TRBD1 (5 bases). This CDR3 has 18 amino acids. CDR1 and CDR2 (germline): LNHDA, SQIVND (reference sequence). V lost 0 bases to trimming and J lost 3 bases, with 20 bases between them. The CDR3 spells CASSIDSREGREHTEAFF. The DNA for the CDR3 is TGTGCCAGTAGTATAGACTCGAGGGAGGGCAGGGAACACACTGAAGCTTTCTTT.

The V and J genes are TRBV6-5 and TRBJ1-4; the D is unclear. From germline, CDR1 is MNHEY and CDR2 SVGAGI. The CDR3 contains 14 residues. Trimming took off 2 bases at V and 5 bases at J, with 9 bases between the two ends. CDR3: CASSYTSQNEKLFF. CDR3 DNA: TGTGCCAGCAGTTACACCTCACAGAATGAAAAACTGTTTTTT.

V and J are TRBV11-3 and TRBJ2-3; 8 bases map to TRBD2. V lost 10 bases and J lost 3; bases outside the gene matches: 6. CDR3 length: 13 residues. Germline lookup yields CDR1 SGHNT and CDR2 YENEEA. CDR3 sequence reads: CATSGGETDTQYF. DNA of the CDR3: TGTGCCACCTCGGGGGGGGAGACAGATACGCAGTATTTT.

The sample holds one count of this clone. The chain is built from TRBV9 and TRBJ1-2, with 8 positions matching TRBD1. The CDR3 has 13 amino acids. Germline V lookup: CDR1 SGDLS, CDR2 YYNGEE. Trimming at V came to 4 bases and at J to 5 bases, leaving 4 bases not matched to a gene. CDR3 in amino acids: CASSIGQGYGYTF. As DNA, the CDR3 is TGTGCCAGCAGCATCGGACAGGGATATGGCTACACCTTC.